One and the same sample provided the 24 T cell receptor beta chains below, sequenced in a study of PD-L1 blockade in urothelial cancer. Method: immunoSEQ multiplex PCR; TCRdb's copy keeps in-frame clones and lacks some. The data show 45,000 or so clones, approximately 88% seen once. The specimen was PBMCs, collected around atezolizumab (anti-PD-L1) treatment. These receptors all come from a man at least 80 years old with urothelial cancer.

The rearrangement links TRBV9 to TRBJ2-7; D is perhaps TRBD2 (6 bases). V gave up 4 bases and J gave up 3 bases, with 14 bases separating them. The CDR3 is made up of 14 amino acids. The germline CDR1 and CDR2 sequences are SGDLS and YYNGEE. This CDR3 is CASSPVGTDYEQYF. The CDR3 DNA sequence: TGTGCCAGCAGCCCCGTGGGGACTGACTACGAGCAGTACTTC.

The chain employs TRBV5-1 and TRBJ2-6; 9 bases are a match to TRBD1. Looked up from germline, CDR1 is SGHRS and CDR2 is YFSETQ. The CDR3 sequence is 16 residues long. V lost 6 bases and J lost 2; bases outside the gene matches: 6. Written as DNA, the CDR3 is TGCGCCAGCAACGACAGGGGGGGCGCTGGGGCCAACGTCCTGACTTTC. Amino acid sequence: CASNDRGGAGANVLTF.

This clone was counted between two and nine times. This chain links TRBV11-2 with TRBJ2-7; 8 bases map to TRBD1. Per the germline V gene, CDR1 is SGHAT and CDR2 is FQNNGV. V gave up 3 bases and J gave up 4 bases; unmatched junction bases: 8. The length of the CDR3 is 15 residues. DNA of the CDR3: TGTGCCAGCAGCTTCCCAGGGGGCGGGTGGTACGAGCAGTACTTC. This codes for CASSFPGGGWYEQYF.

The rearrangement links TRBV7-2 to TRBJ2-7, with D maybe TRBD2 (5 bases). The ends were cut back, 5 bases at V and 0 bases at J, with 11 bases in the middle. The V gene's germline CDR1 is SGHTA and CDR2 FQGNSA. The CDR3 is made up of 14 amino acids. The CDR3 nucleotides read TGTGCCAGCAGCGCCATAACTAGCTCCTACGAGCAGTACTTC. This translates into CASSAITSSYEQYF.

The chain links TRBV10-2 to TRBJ2-7, with D possibly being TRBD1 (6 bases). The V end was cut by 7 bases, the J end by 6 bases, with 19 bases between. CDR1 is WSHSY and CDR2 is SAAADI in the germline V gene. The CDR3 extends over 14 amino acids. This chain's CDR3 is CASTFTDRQGEQYF. In nucleotides, the CDR3 is TGCGCCAGCACCTTCACAGACAGGCAAGGCGAGCAGTACTTC.

This clone is deemed medium-sized. V is TRBV5-6 and J is TRBJ2-7, with D perhaps matching TRBD2 (6 bases). The V end was cut by 0 bases, the J end by 6 bases, with 19 bases between. This CDR3 has 16 residues. The germline gives CDR1 SGHDT, CDR2 YYEEEE. This CDR3 reads CASSLEYLAVGGEQYF. DNA for the CDR3: TGTGCCAGCAGCTTGGAATATTTAGCGGTGGGCGGCGAGCAGTACTTC.

The genes are TRBV13 and TRBJ2-6, with D tentatively TRBD2 (6 bases). This CDR3 has 19 residues. V gave up 0 bases and J gave up 0 bases, with 15 bases separating them. Germline V gives CDR1 PRHDT, CDR2 FYEKMQ (reference sequence). CDR3 in DNA: TGTGCCAGCAGCTTAGGGCCCCCGGGGGTGAGCTCTGGGGCCAACGTCCTGACTTTC. Amino acid sequence: CASSLGPPGVSSGANVLTF. Supplemented by reference TRBV13 and TRBJ2-6, the full variable domain reads AAGVIQSPRHLIKEKRETATLKCYPIPRHDTVYWYQQGPGQDPQFLISFYEKMQSDKGSIPDRFSAQQFSDYHSELNMSSLELGDSALYFCASSLGPPGVSSGANVLTFGAGSRLTVL.

This chain joins TRBV30 and TRBJ2-5, with 7 nucleotides matching TRBD1. Germline V gene lookup returns CDR1 GTSNPN and CDR2 SVGIG (reference sequence). This CDR3 spans 13 amino acids. With V trimmed by 0 bases and J by 5 bases, 3 bases remained unmatched. CDR3 loop: CAWSVGQLETQYF. The DNA of the CDR3 is TGTGCCTGGAGTGTGGGACAGTTGGAGACCCAGTACTTC.

The chain carries TRBV10-3 and TRBJ2-2; perhaps TRBD2 as D (5 bases). Germline CDR1 is ENHRY and CDR2 is SYGVKD. The CDR3 contains 14 residues. V lost 10 bases and J lost 0, with 12 bases in between. The CDR3 DNA reads as TGTGCCACCTCGGGGATCGCGAACACCGGGGAGCTGTTTTTT. Protein product: CATSGIANTGELFF.

The sample holds one count of this clone. The chain couples TRBV11-2 to TRBJ2-7, with TRBD2 matching over 7 bases. Germline trimming cut 5 bases from V and 3 bases from J; bases unmatched to any gene: 10. The V gene's germline CDR1 is SGHAT and CDR2 FQNNGV. This CDR3 contains 15 residues. CDR3 residues: CASSVQEAGYYEQYF. CDR3 sequence (DNA): TGTGCCAGCAGCGTACAAGAAGCGGGGTACTACGAGCAGTACTTC.

J is TRBJ2-7 and V is TRBV5-4; possible D gene TRBD2, 7 bases. CDR3 length equals 15 residues. Germline-derived CDR1 and CDR2 are SGHNT and YYREEE (reference sequence). V was cut by 0 bases and J by 4 bases, with 14 bases left in between. The CDR3 region has the DNA TGTGCCAGCAGCTTGGACCCGGGGAGGGGGTACGAGCAGTACTTC. Its protein is CASSLDPGRGYEQYF. Drawing the rest from reference TRBV5-4 and TRBJ2-7, the complete variable domain is ETGVTQSPTHLIKTRGQQVTLRCSSQSGHNTVSWYQQALGQGPQFIFQYYREEENGRGNFPPRFSGLQFPNYSSELNVNALELDDSALYLCASSLDPGRGYEQYFGPGTRLTVT.

The chain combines TRBV30 with TRBJ2-1, with a tentative D call TRBD2 (6 bases). This CDR3 region has 15 residues. Germline V gene lookup returns CDR1 GTSNPN and CDR2 SVGIG (reference sequence). Trimming removed 2 bases at V and 5 bases at J, with 16 bases between. CDR3 sequence reads: CAWSRSGVNHNEQFF. The DNA for the CDR3 is TGTGCCTGGAGTAGATCGGGAGTTAACCACAATGAGCAGTTCTTC.

This clone was recorded a few times. V and J are TRBV5-7 and TRBJ2-1, with D possibly matching TRBD1 (6 bases). TRBV5-7 carries the ORF label, with uncertain function. Trimming left V 3 bases short and J 1 base short, with 23 bases between. The CDR3 contains 19 residues. DNA for the CDR3: TGTGCCAGCAGCTCCGACGGGACACAAAAACCCCCATCCTACAATGAGCAGTTCTTC. Translated, it gives CASSSDGTQKPPSYNEQFF.

The CDR3 region has the DNA TGTGCCAGCAGTTTATCGGGACAGGCGCTCCTCATGAACACTGAAGCTTTCTTT. Translating it yields CASSLSGQALLMNTEAFF. The chain links TRBV27 to TRBJ1-1, with TRBD1 identical over 8 bases. J gave up 0 bases and V 0 bases, and 9 bases lay outside the gene matches. Germline assignment: CDR1 MNHEY and CDR2 SMNVEV (reference sequence). This CDR3 has 18 amino acids.

With regard to this clone: Relative to the germline gene, one junction end is altered; a read error may explain this. The chain carries TRBV19 and TRBJ1-4; the D is unclear. Germline V gene lookup returns CDR1 LNHDA and CDR2 SQIVND (reference sequence). The length of the CDR3 is 13 residues. The CDR3 nucleotides are TGTGCCAGTAGTCCCGGCGGGTGGACCGGTAACTATTTT. It codes for CASSPGGWTGNYF.

DNA of the CDR3: TGTGCCAGCTCAGTGGGACAGGTCAACTATGGCTACACCTTC. Encoded protein: CASSVGQVNYGYTF. This chain joins TRBV18 and TRBJ1-2, with TRBD1 matching over 8 bases. Germline assignment: CDR1 KGHSH and CDR2 LQKENI. The CDR3 covers 14 residues. The ends lost 5 bases at V and 2 bases at J; junction bases unmatched: 4.

V usage is TRBV30 and J usage is TRBJ2-1; 9 bases fit TRBD2. Germline V gives CDR1 GTSNPN, CDR2 SVGIG (reference sequence). The J segment lost 5 bases and the V segment lost 3 bases, leaving 5 bases of the junction unmatched. The length of the CDR3 is 14 residues. CDR3 nucleotides: TGTGCCTGGAGAGGGCTAGCGGGAAACAATGAGCAGTTCTTC. Amino acids: CAWRGLAGNNEQFF.

The chain combines TRBV29-1 with TRBJ2-1; no clear D. The germline V gene has CDR1 SQVTM and CDR2 ANQGSEA. CDR3 size: 14 residues. The V end lost 7 bases, the J end lost 0 bases, and 13 bases lay between the germline ends. CDR3 sequence reads: CSAAVVSSYNEQFF. The CDR3 nucleotides read TGCAGCGCCGCTGTCGTGAGCTCCTACAATGAGCAGTTCTTC.

The rearrangement uses TRBV6-1 and TRBJ2-1; 9 nucleotides align to TRBD2. The germline CDR1 and CDR2 sequences are MNHNS and SASEGT. Unmatched junction bases numbered 7, after V lost 7 bases and J lost 6 bases. The CDR3 has 14 amino acids. The CDR3 loop is CASKLASGTNEQFF. CDR3 coding DNA: TGTGCCAGCAAACTAGCTAGCGGGACCAATGAGCAGTTCTTC.

The chain combines TRBV11-2 with TRBJ2-7, with D perhaps TRBD2 (5 bases). The germline gives CDR1 SGHAT, CDR2 FQNNGV. Trimming left V 5 bases short and J 9 bases short, with 17 bases between. The CDR3 has 13 residues. CDR3: CASSLRTGVVQYF. The CDR3 DNA reads as TGTGCCAGCAGCCTCCGGACTGGAGTCGTGCAGTACTTC.

The chain couples TRBV30 to TRBJ2-1; 8 bases line up with TRBD2. The germline gives CDR1 GTSNPN, CDR2 SVGIG (reference sequence). With 0 bases clipped from V and 11 bases from J, the junction kept 9 bases outside the gene matches. The CDR3 length is 14 residues. The CDR3 loop is CAWSVHQRGPQQFF. The CDR3 DNA reads as TGTGCCTGGAGTGTCCACCAGCGGGGGCCCCAGCAGTTCTTC.

The chain joins TRBV5-7 to TRBJ1-5, with D unclear. Being an ORF, TRBV5-7 has a function that is uncertain. The CDR3 sequence is 17 residues long. V shed 1 base and J shed 7 bases, with 21 bases lying between them. CDR3 amino acids: CASSLYSVGRDGQPQHF. CDR3 sequence (DNA): TGTGCCAGCAGCTTGTACAGTGTAGGCCGCGACGGCCAGCCCCAGCATTTT.

The chain joins TRBV19 to TRBJ2-5; D possibly corresponds to TRBD2 (5 bases). Per germline, CDR1 LNHDA and CDR2 SQIVND (reference sequence). V lost 6 bases and J lost 5, with 16 bases in between. The CDR3 sequence is 14 residues long. This CDR3 is CASSPPGWEETQYF. For the CDR3, the DNA is TGTGCCAGTAGCCCTCCTGGGTGGGAGGAGACCCAGTACTTC.

This chain links TRBV11-2 with TRBJ1-3; no clear D. Trimming shortened V by 5 bases and J by 0 bases, and 14 bases separated the two germline ends. Germline V gene data show CDR1 as SGHAT and CDR2 as FQNNGV. The CDR3 loop spans 16 amino acids. This chain's CDR3 is CASSPRDAGSGNTIYF. The CDR3 nucleotides are TGTGCCAGCAGCCCCCGAGATGCGGGCTCTGGAAACACCATATATTTT.